The present T cell receptor beta chain was sequenced within a study of shared clonotypes between healthy human individuals. Trimming left V 4 bases short and J 5 bases short, with 15 bases between. This CDR3 contains 15 residues. CDR1 and CDR2 (germline): SNHLY, FYNNEI. This table comes from immunoSEQ multiplex PCR, and its TCRdb copy is limited to in-frame clones, with some not included. The sample lists some 1.5 million clones, roughly 96% occurring once. The specimen was naive CD4+ T cells sorted from blood. This sample's subset: CD45RA+ positively selected. The chain couples TRBV2 to TRBJ1-5; D not resolved. This clonotype was sampled from a man aged 25 to 45 in good health. CDR3 amino acids: CASSAGLYGDQPQHF. CDR3 coding DNA: TGTGCCAGCAGTGCCGGACTGTATGGGGATCAGCCCCAGCATTTT.